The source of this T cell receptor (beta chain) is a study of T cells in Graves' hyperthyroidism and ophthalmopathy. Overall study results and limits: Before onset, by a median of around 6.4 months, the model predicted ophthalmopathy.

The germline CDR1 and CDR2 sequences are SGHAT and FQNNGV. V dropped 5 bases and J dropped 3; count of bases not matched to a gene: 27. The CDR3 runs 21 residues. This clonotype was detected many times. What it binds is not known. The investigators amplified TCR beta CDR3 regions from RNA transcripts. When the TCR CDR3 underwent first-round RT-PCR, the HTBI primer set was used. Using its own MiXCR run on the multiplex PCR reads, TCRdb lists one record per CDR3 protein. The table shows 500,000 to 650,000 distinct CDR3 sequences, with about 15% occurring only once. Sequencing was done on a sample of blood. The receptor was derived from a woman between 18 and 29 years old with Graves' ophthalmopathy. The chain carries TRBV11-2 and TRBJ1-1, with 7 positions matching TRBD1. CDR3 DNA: TGTGCCAGCAGCCCCGGGGGAGGGGGCGGGAGATTACCGAACCTCGACACTGAAGCTTTCTTT. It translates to CASSPGGGGGRLPNLDTEAFF.